The TCR beta chain described here comes from a study of early T cells in non-severe SARS-CoV-2 infection. Study context: Sequencing used unsorted whole-blood bulk RNA, so chains lack pairing.

V was clipped by 2 bases and J by 3 bases, with 11 bases between them. Germline assignment: CDR1 MNHEY and CDR2 SMNVEV (reference sequence). This CDR3 has 15 residues. Unique molecular identifiers tagged individual cDNA molecules. TCRdb passed the 5' RACE reads through MiXCR, listing each CDR3 protein once. The sample has roughly 120,000 distinct CDR3 sequences; around 12% are singletons. This clonotype was found a few times. The V and J genes are TRBV27 and TRBJ2-1; D is perhaps TRBD2 (5 bases). This clonotype was obtained from an adult who was a healthcare worker with PCR-confirmed SARS-CoV-2 infection or an uninfected control (not recorded which). The sequenced sample was whole blood, obtained at baseline. In DNA, the CDR3 is TGTGCCAGCAGTTTACTATACCGGGGCTACAATGAGCAGTTCTTC. This codes for CASSLLYRGYNEQFF.